This is a list of T cell receptor beta chains from one sample in a study of T cell responses to AZD1222 COVID-19 vaccine. The table came from immunoSEQ multiplex PCR; TCRdb's copy has only in-frame clones and leaves some out. In the table there are roughly 140,000 clones, 80% to 85% of which are singletons. This specimen was peripheral blood, taken on day 0 of MenACWY control vaccination. These receptors were taken from an adult in good health. Each CDR3 is given with its conserved first and last residue. The D gene is left open where the match is weak. Only some rows state a clone size, as once, few, many or a class for expanded clones.

J gene	clone size	D gene	V gene	CDR3 DNA	CDR3 protein
TRBJ1-3	.	.	TRBV28	TGTGCCAGCAGTTCCCCGGCCCTCTCTGGAAACACCATATATTTT	CASSSPALSGNTIYF
TRBJ1-1	.	.	TRBV21-1	TGTGCCAGCAGCAAAGTTCGGAGGGCAGACAGGGTTAACACTGAAGCTTTCTTT	CASSKVRRADRVNTEAFF
TRBJ1-3	.	.	TRBV19	TGTGCCAGCTCCCAAGGGGCTACCGGAAACACCATATATTTT	CASSQGATGNTIYF
TRBJ1-1	.	.	TRBV20-1	TGCAGTGCCCCAACCGGGATAGTGTCTTTCTTT	CSAPTGIVSFF
TRBJ2-2	few	TRBD2	TRBV24-1	TGTGCCACCAGTGATTTCCGGACTAGCCAGAACACCGGGGAGCTGTTTTTT	CATSDFRTSQNTGELFF
TRBJ2-1	.	.	TRBV7-9	TGTGCCAGCAGCTTATCTTCGTGGGGGGCGGATCCCGCTGAGCAGTTCTTC	CASSLSSWGADPAEQFF
TRBJ1-3	.	.	TRBV25-1	TGTGCCAGCAGTGACACCGAGGGGCGCTCTGGAAACACCATATATTTT	CASSDTEGRSGNTIYF
TRBJ2-3	once	.	TRBV25-1	TGTGCCAGCAGTGATACGGAGGGGTTGGATACGCAGTATTTT	CASSDTEGLDTQYF
TRBJ2-3	few	.	TRBV21-1	TGTGCCAGCAGCTTGCGCGGGACTTCATCGAATCTCCATACGCAGTATTTT	CASSLRGTSSNLHTQYF
TRBJ2-7	.	TRBD1	TRBV7-9	TGTGCCAGCAGCTTAGTTGGACAGGGGGCTTACGAGCAGTACTTC	CASSLVGQGAYEQYF
TRBJ1-1	.	.	TRBV6-2/TRBV6-3	TGTGCCAGCAGTTACGTTTCGTACACTGAAGCTTTCTTT	CASSYVSYTEAFF
TRBJ2-3	.	.	TRBV5-1	TGCGCCAGCAGCCCAACGCGGGACGGCGACGTGTTCGTTGCAGATACGCAGTATTTT	CASSPTRDGDVFVADTQYF
TRBJ2-2	.	.	TRBV11-3	TGTGCCAGCAGCTTAGGGGCAGGGGCGCCCGGGGAGCTGTTTTTT	CASSLGAGAPGELFF
TRBJ1-3	.	.	TRBV19	TGTGCCAGTAGTATAACGGCCAGGGGAATAGCTGGAAACACCATATATTTT	CASSITARGIAGNTIYF
TRBJ1-4	.	.	TRBV6-5	TGTGCCAGCAGCTTTACCGGGGGAAAACTGTTTTTT	CASSFTGGKLFF
TRBJ2-5	.	.	TRBV13	TGTGCCAGCAGCGCCAGACTTTTGCGGTCGGAGACCCAGTACTTC	CASSARLLRSETQYF